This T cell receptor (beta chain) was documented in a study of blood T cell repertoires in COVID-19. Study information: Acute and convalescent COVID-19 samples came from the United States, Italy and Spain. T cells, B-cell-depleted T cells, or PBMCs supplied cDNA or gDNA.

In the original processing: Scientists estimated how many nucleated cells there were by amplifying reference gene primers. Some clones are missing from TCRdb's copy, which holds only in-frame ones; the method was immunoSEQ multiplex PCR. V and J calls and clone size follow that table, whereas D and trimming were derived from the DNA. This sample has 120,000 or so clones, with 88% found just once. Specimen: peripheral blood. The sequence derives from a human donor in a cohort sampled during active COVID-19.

The DNA of the CDR3 is TGTGCCAGCAGCCCACGGACAGGGTCTAGTGAAAAACTGTTTTTT. Amino acid sequence: CASSPRTGSSEKLFF. The chain is built from TRBV14 and TRBJ1-4; the match to TRBD1 covers 8 bases. Trimming took 4 bases from V and 7 from J; bases not matched to a gene: 8. The CDR3 has 15 residues. Germline CDR1 and CDR2: SGHDN and FVKESK.